The rows below give T cell receptor beta chains drawn from one sample of a study of human T cells and chemical hapten exposure. MiXCR, run by TCRdb on the RACE reads, gives a single entry per CDR3 protein. The table has about 30,000 distinct CDR3 sequences, nearly 6% seen once. Sample: whole blood, taken in connection with sensitization to the hapten diphenylcyclopropenone (DPC). The receptors shown here come from a man aged 25 to 40 with alopecia areata. Some clones in this sample may be carry-over from other donors' samples. Both conserved end residues are part of each CDR3. D genes are given only for firm matches. The size entry is marked missing in some rows and otherwise reads once, few, many or a size class.

clone_size: many
v_call: TRBV6-6
j_call: TRBJ2-2
d_call: TRBD2
cdr3_aa: CASRQTSGRSGTNTGELFF

clone_size: many
v_call: TRBV18
j_call: TRBJ1-6
d_call: -
cdr3_aa: CASSPDSSNSPLHF

clone_size: many
v_call: TRBV29-1
j_call: TRBJ2-5
d_call: -
cdr3_aa: CSVAGGIQDPQTRETQYF

clone_size: many
v_call: TRBV6-6
j_call: TRBJ1-5
d_call: -
cdr3_aa: CASKWKNQPQHF

clone_size: many
v_call: TRBV14
j_call: TRBJ2-5
d_call: TRBD2
cdr3_aa: CASSQTGLAGETQYF

clone_size: many
v_call: TRBV25-1
j_call: TRBJ2-3
d_call: -
cdr3_aa: CASSEGDTQYF

clone_size: many
v_call: TRBV19
j_call: TRBJ2-1
d_call: -
cdr3_aa: CASSMEWGNEQFF

clone_size: many
v_call: TRBV6-5
j_call: TRBJ2-3
d_call: -
cdr3_aa: CASSYNPEDTQYF

clone_size: many
v_call: TRBV19
j_call: TRBJ1-5
d_call: -
cdr3_aa: CASSMAGDQPQHF

clone_size: many
v_call: TRBV19
j_call: TRBJ1-5
d_call: -
cdr3_aa: CASSIDLPGASNQPQHF

clone_size: many
v_call: TRBV12-3/TRBV12-4
j_call: TRBJ1-2
d_call: TRBD1
cdr3_aa: CASSFGDRDGYTF

clone_size: -
v_call: TRBV5-5
j_call: TRBJ2-3
d_call: TRBD2
cdr3_aa: CASSRSPGLAGFADTQYF

clone_size: many
v_call: TRBV27
j_call: TRBJ2-7
d_call: -
cdr3_aa: CASSEPGTGVGEQYF

clone_size: many
v_call: TRBV12-5
j_call: TRBJ2-2
d_call: -
cdr3_aa: CASGSVEGLGELFF

clone_size: medium-sized
v_call: TRBV3-1
j_call: TRBJ1-6
d_call: TRBD1
cdr3_aa: CASSQDGGQGIFDSPLHF

clone_size: many
v_call: TRBV7-8
j_call: TRBJ2-1
d_call: TRBD1
cdr3_aa: CASSLVTGGEQFF

clone_size: many
v_call: TRBV12-3/TRBV12-4
j_call: TRBJ1-4
d_call: TRBD1
cdr3_aa: CASRPTGEEKLFF

clone_size: -
v_call: TRBV18
j_call: TRBJ1-2
d_call: -
cdr3_aa: CASSPLHRDGYGYTF

clone_size: many
v_call: TRBV7-2
j_call: TRBJ2-7
d_call: TRBD1
cdr3_aa: CASSSGGSEQYF

clone_size: few
v_call: TRBV11-2
j_call: TRBJ2-1
d_call: -
cdr3_aa: CASSSTGSGEQFF

clone_size: medium-sized
v_call: TRBV19
j_call: TRBJ2-7
d_call: -
cdr3_aa: CASSIDLGLVNEQYF

clone_size: many
v_call: TRBV6-1
j_call: TRBJ1-3
d_call: -
cdr3_aa: CASKQNYFCASKQNSGNTIYF

clone_size: many
v_call: TRBV4-3
j_call: TRBJ1-5
d_call: -
cdr3_aa: CASSQSLTSPWGYSNQPQHF

clone_size: -
v_call: TRBV12-3/TRBV12-4
j_call: TRBJ1-3
d_call: -
cdr3_aa: CASSFGQIGNTIYF

clone_size: few
v_call: TRBV7-9
j_call: TRBJ1-6
d_call: -
cdr3_aa: CASSPPGSNSPLHF

clone_size: many
v_call: TRBV3-1
j_call: TRBJ1-2
d_call: -
cdr3_aa: CASSPPGGDHGYTF

clone_size: many
v_call: TRBV14
j_call: TRBJ2-1
d_call: TRBD2
cdr3_aa: CASSLQAGVDGFKFF

clone_size: many
v_call: TRBV20-1
j_call: TRBJ1-1
d_call: -
cdr3_aa: CSAREGGGTEAFF

clone_size: many
v_call: TRBV2
j_call: TRBJ1-1
d_call: -
cdr3_aa: CASSSGERNTEAFF

clone_size: many
v_call: TRBV19
j_call: TRBJ2-1
d_call: -
cdr3_aa: CASSISSYNEQFF

clone_size: many
v_call: TRBV5-1
j_call: TRBJ2-2
d_call: -
cdr3_aa: CASRFSSTGELFF